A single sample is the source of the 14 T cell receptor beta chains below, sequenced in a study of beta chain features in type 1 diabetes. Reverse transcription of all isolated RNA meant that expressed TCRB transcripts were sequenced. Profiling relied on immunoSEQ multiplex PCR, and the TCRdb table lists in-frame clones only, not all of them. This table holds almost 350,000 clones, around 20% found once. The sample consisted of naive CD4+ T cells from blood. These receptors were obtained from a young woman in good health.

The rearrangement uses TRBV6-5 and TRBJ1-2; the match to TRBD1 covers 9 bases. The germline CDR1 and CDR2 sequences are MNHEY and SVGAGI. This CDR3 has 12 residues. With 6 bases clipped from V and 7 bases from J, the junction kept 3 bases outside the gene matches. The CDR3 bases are TGTGCCAGCAGGATGGGACAGGGTGGCTACACCTTC. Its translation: CASRMGQGGYTF.

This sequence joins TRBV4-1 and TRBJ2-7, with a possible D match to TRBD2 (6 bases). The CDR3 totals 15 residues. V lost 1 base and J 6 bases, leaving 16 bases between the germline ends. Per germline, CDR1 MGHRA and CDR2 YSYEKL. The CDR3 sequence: CASSQVVSGVLEQYF. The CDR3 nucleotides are TGCGCCAGCAGCCAAGTTGTCTCGGGAGTGCTCGAGCAGTACTTC.

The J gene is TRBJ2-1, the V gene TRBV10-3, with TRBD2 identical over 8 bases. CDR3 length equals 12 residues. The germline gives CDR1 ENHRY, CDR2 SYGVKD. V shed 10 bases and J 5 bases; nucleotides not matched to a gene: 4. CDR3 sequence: CATGGENNEQFF. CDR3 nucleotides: TGTGCCACCGGGGGGGAAAACAATGAGCAGTTCTTC.

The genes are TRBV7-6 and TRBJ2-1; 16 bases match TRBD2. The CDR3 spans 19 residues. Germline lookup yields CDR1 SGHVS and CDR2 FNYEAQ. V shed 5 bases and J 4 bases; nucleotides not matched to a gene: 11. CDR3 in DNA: TGTGCCAGCAGCAAGCTCCCGGGACTAGCGGGGGGGCAGTACAATGAGCAGTTCTTC. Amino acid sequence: CASSKLPGLAGGQYNEQFF.

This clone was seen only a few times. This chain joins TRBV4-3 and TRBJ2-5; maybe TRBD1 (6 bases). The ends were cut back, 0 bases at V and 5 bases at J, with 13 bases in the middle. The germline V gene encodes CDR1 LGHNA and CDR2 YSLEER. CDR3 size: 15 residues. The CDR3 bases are TGCGCCAGCAGCCAAGATACAGGGCCCCGGGAGACCCAGTACTTC. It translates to CASSQDTGPRETQYF.

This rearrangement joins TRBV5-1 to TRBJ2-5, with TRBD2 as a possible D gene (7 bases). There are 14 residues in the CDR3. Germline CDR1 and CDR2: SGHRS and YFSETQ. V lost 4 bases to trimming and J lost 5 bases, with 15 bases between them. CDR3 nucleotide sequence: TGCGCCAGCAGCCCCGGGGGGCCCGCGGAGACCCAGTACTTC. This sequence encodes CASSPGGPAETQYF.

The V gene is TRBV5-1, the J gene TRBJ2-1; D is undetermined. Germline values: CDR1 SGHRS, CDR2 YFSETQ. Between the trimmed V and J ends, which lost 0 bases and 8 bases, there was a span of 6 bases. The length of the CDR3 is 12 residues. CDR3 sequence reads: CASSLAQDEQFF. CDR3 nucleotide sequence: TGCGCCAGCAGCTTGGCTCAGGATGAGCAGTTCTTC.

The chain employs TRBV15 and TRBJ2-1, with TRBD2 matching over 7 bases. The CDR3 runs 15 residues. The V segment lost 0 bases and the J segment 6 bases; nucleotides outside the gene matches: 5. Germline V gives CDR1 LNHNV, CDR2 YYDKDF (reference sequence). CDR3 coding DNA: TGTGCCACCAGCAGAGATAGCGGGCCAGGCAATGAGCAGTTCTTC. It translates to CATSRDSGPGNEQFF.

CDR3 sequence reads: CASIWTEVKNIQYF. The DNA for the CDR3 is TGCGCCAGCATATGGACGGAGGTCAAAAACATTCAGTACTTC. The chain is built from TRBV23-1 and TRBJ2-4; weak D call: TRBD2 (5 bases). TRBV23-1 is sorted into the ORF group, with uncertain function. The CDR3 runs 14 residues. The V gene lost 7 bases and the J gene lost 3 bases, with 13 bases spanning the gap.

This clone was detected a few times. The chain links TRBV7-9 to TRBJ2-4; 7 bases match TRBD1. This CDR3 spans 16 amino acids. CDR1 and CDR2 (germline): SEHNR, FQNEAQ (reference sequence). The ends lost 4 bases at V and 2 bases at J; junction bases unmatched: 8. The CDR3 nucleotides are TGTGCCAGCAGCTCTACAGGGGAAGGGTCCAAAAACATTCAGTACTTC. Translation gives CASSSTGEGSKNIQYF.

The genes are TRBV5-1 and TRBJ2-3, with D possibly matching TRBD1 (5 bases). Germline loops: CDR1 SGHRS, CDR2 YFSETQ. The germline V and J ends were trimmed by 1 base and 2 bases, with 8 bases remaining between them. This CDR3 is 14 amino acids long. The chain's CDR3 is CASSLTGNTDTQYF. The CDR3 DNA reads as TGCGCCAGCAGCTTGACAGGAAACACAGATACGCAGTATTTT.

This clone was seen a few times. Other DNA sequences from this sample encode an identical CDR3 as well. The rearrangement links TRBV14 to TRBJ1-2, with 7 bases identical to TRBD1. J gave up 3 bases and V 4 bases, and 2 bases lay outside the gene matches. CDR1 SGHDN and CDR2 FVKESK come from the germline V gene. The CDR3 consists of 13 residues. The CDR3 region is CASSRQGDYGYTF. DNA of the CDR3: TGTGCCAGCAGCCGACAGGGTGACTATGGCTACACCTTC.

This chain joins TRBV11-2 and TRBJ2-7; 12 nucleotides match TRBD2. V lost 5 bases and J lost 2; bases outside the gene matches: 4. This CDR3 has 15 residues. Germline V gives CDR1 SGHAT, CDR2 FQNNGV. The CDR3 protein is CASSLGLAGTYEQYF. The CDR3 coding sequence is TGTGCCAGCAGCCTCGGACTAGCGGGAACCTACGAGCAGTACTTC.

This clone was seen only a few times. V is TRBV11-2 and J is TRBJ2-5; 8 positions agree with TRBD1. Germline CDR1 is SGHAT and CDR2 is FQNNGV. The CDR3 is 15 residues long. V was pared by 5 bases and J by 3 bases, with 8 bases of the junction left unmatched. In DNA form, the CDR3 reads TGTGCCAGCAGCCAGGACAGGGTAACGAAAGAGACCCAGTACTTC. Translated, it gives CASSQDRVTKETQYF.